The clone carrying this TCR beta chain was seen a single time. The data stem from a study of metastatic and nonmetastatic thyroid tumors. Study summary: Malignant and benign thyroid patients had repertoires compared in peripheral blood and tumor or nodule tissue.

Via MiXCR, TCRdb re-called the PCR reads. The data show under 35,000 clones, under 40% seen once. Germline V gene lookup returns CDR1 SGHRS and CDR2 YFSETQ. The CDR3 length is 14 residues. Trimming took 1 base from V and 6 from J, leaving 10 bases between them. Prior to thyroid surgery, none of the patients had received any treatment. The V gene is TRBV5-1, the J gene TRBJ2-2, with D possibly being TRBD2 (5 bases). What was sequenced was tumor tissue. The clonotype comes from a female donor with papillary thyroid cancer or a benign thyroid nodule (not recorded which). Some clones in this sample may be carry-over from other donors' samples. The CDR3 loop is CASSLLSRAGELFF. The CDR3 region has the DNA TGCGCCAGCAGCTTGCTTTCGAGGGCCGGGGAGCTGTTTTTT.